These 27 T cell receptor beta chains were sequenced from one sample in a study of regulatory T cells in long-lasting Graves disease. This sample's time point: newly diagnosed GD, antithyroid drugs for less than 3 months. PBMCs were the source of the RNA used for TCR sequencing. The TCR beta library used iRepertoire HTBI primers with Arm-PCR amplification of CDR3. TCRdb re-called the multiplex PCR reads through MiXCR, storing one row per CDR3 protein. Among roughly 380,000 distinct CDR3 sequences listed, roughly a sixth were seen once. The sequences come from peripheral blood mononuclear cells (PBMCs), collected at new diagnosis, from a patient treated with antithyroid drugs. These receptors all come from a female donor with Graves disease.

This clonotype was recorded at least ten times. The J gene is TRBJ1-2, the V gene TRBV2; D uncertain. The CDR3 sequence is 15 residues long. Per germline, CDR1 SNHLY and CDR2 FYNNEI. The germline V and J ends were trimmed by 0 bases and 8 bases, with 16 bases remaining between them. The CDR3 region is CASSEALRTARGYTF. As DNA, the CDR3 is TGTGCCAGCAGTGAAGCGCTTCGTACAGCTAGAGGCTACACCTTC.

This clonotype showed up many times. This CDR3 is CASREGFSGYTF. CDR3 nucleotide sequence: TGTGCCAGCAGAGAGGGCTTCAGTGGCTACACCTTC. J is TRBJ1-2 and V is TRBV11-2; the D is unclear. Germline assignment: CDR1 SGHAT and CDR2 FQNNGV. This CDR3 has 12 amino acids. The V and J ends lost 6 bases and 7 bases respectively, with 12 bases between them.

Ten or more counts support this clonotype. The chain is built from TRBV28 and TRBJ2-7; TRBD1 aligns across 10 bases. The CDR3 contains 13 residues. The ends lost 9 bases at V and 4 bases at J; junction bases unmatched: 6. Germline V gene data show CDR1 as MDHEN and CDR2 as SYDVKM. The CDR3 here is CASGPGQGYEQYF. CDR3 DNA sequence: TGTGCCAGTGGACCGGGACAGGGGTACGAGCAGTACTTC.

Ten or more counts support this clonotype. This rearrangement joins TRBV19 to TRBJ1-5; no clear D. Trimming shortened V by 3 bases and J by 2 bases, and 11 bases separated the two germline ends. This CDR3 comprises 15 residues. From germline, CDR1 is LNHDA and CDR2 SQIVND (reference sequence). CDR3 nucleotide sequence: TGTGCCAGTAGTATCCCTGGAAAGGGCAATCAGCCCCAGCATTTT. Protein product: CASSIPGKGNQPQHF. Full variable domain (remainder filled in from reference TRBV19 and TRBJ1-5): DGGITQSPKYLFRKEGQNVTLSCEQNLNHDAMYWYRQDPGQGLRLIYYSQIVNDFQKGDIAEGYSVSREKKESFPLTVTSAQKNPTAFYLCASSIPGKGNQPQHFGDGTRLSIL.

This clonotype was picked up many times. The CDR3: CASSEVGTGTPNYGYTF. DNA of the CDR3: TGTGCCAGCAGTGAAGTTGGGACAGGGACTCCTAACTATGGCTACACCTTC. V and J are TRBV25-1 and TRBJ1-2; 9 bases are a match to TRBD1. The germline V gene encodes CDR1 MGHDK and CDR2 SYGVNS. Trimming removed 2 bases from V and 0 bases from J; junction bases left unmatched: 7. CDR3 size: 17 residues.

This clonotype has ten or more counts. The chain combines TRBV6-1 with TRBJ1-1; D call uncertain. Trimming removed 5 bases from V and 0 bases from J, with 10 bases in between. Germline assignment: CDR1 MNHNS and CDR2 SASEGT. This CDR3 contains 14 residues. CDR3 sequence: CASSKTDMNTEAFF. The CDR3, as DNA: TGTGCCAGCAGTAAGACGGATATGAACACTGAAGCTTTCTTT.

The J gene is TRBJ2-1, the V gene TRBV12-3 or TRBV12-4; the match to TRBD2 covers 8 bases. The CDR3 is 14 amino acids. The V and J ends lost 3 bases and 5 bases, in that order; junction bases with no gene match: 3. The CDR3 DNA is TGTGCCAGCAGTTTGGTTAGCGGGGACAATGAGCAGTTCTTC. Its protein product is CASSLVSGDNEQFF.

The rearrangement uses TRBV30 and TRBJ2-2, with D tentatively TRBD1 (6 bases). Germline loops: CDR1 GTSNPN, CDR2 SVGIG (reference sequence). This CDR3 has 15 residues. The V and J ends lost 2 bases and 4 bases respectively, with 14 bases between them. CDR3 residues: CAWSWDTRGTGELFF. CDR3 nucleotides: TGTGCCTGGAGTTGGGACACCCGCGGCACCGGGGAGCTGTTTTTT.

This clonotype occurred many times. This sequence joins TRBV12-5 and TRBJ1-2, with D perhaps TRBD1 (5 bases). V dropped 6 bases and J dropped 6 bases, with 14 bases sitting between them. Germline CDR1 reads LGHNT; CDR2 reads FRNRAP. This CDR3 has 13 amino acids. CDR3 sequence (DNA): TGTGCTAGTGGCCACGGGGGGGGAAATGGCTACACCTTC. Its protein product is CASGHGGGNGYTF.

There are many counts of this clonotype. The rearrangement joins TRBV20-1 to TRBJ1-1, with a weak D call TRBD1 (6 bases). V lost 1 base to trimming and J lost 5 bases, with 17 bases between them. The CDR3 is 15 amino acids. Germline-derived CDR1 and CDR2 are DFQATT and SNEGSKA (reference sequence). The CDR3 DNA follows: TGCAGTGCTAGAGGTGACTTAAGGGGGGATACTGAAGCTTTCTTT. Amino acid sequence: CSARGDLRGDTEAFF.

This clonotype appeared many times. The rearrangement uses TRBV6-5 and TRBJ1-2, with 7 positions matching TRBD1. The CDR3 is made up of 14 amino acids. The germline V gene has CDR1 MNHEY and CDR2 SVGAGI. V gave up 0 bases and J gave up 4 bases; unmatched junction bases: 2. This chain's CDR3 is CASSYSNRGYGYTF. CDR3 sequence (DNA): TGTGCCAGCAGTTACTCGAACAGGGGCTATGGCTACACCTTC.

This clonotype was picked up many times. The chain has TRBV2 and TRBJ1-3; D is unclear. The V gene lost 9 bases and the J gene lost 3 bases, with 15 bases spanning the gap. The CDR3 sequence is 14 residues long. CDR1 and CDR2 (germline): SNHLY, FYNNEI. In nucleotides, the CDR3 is TGTGCCAGTTCCCCGCGGGTCAGTGGAAACACCATATATTTT. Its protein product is CASSPRVSGNTIYF. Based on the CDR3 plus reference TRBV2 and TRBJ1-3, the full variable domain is EPEVTQTPSHQVTQMGQEVILRCVPISNHLYFYWYRQILGQKVEFLVSFYNNEISEKSEIFDDQFSVERPDGSNFTLKIRSTKLEDSAMYFCASSPRVSGNTIYFGEGSWLTVV.

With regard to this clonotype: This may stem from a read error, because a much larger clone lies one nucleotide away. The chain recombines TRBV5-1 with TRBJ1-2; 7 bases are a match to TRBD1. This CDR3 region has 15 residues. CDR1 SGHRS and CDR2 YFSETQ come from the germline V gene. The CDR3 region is CVSSGNRGSNYGYTF. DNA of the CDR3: TGCGTCAGCAGCGGAAACAGGGGATCTAACTATGGCTACACCTTC. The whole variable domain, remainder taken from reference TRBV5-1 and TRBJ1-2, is KAGVTQTPRYLIKTRGQQVTLSCSPISGHRSVSWYQQTPGQGLQFLFEYFSETQRNKGNFPGRFSGRQFSNSRSEMNVSTLELGDSALYLCVSSGNRGSNYGYTFGSGTRLTVV.

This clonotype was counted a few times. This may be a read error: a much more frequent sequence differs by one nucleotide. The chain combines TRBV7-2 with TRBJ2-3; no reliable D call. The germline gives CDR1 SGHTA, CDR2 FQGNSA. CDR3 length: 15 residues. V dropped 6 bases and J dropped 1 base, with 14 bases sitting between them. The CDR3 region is CASSEVLQGTDTQYF. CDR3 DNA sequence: TGTGCCAGCAGTGAGGTCCTTCAGGGCACAGATACGCAGTATTTT.

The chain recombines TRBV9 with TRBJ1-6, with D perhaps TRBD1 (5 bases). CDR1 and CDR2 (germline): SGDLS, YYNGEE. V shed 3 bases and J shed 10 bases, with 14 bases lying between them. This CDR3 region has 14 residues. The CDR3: CASSATGIYSPLHF. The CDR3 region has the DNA TGTGCCAGCAGCGCAACAGGAATATACTCACCCCTCCACTTT. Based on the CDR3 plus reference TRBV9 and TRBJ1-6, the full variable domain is DSGVTQTPKHLITATGQRVTLRCSPRSGDLSVYWYQQSLDQGLQFLIQYYNGEERAKGNILERFSAQQFPDLHSELNLSSLELGDSALYFCASSATGIYSPLHFGNGTRLTVT.

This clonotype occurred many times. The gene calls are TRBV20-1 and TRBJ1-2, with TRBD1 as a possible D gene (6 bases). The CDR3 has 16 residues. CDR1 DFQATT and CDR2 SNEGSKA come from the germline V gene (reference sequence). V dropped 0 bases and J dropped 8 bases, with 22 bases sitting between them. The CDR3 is CSARDPAGEIAGGYTF. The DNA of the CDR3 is TGCAGTGCTAGAGATCCGGCAGGGGAAATTGCCGGGGGCTACACCTTC.

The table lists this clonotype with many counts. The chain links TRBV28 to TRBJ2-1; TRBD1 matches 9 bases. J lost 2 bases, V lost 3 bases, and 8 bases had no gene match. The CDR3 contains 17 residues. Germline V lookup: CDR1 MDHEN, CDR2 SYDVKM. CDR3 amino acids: CASSLFRDRVTYNEQFF. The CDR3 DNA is TGTGCCAGCAGTTTGTTCCGGGACAGGGTCACCTACAATGAGCAGTTCTTC.

The CDR3 protein is CSVVGAPKNIQYF. The CDR3 nucleotides read TGCAGCGTTGTGGGGGCCCCCAAAAACATTCAGTACTTC. The J gene is TRBJ2-4, the V gene TRBV29-1; D perhaps matches TRBD1 (6 bases). V lost 4 bases to trimming and J lost 2 bases, with 9 bases between them. Germline V CDR1 and CDR2: SQVTM, ANQGSEA. The CDR3 spans 13 residues.

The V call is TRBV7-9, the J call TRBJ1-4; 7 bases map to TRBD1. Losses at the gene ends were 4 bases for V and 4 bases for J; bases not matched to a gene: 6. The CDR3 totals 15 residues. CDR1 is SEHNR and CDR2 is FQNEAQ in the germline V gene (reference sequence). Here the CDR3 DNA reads TGTGCCAGCAGCTCGACCGGGACAGATAATGAAAAACTGTTTTTT. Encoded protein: CASSSTGTDNEKLFF.

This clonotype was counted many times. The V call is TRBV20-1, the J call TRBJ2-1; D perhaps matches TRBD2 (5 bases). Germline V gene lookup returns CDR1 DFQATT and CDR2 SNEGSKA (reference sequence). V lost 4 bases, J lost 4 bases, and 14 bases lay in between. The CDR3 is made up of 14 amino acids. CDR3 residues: CSATGGPNYNEQFF. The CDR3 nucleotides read TGCAGTGCTACAGGCGGGCCAAATTACAATGAGCAGTTCTTC.

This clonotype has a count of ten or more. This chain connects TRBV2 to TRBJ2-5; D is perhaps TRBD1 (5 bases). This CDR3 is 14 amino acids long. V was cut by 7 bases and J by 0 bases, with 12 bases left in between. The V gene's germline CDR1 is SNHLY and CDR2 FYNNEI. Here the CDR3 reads CASNGANDQETQYF. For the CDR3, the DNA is TGTGCCAGCAATGGGGCAAACGACCAAGAGACCCAGTACTTC.

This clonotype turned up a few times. CDR3 in amino acids: CASSIDRQGGGNEQFF. DNA for the CDR3: TGTGCCAGTAGTATAGATCGACAGGGGGGGGGCAATGAGCAGTTCTTC. The chain links TRBV19 to TRBJ2-1; 9 bases map to TRBD1. Germline CDR1 reads LNHDA; CDR2 reads SQIVND (reference sequence). The CDR3 loop spans 16 amino acids. V trimming: 0 bases; J trimming: 6 bases; junction bases outside the gene matches: 6.

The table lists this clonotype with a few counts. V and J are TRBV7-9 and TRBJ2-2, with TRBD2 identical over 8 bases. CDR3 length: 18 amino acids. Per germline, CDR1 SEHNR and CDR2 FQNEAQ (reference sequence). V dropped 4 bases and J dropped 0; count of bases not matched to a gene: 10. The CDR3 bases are TGTGCCAGCAGCTCGCGGGGGGCCCTCGTCTCGAACACCGGGGAGCTGTTTTTT. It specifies CASSSRGALVSNTGELFF.

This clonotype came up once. CDR3 residues: CASSDHVRGTRGRDEQFF. CDR3 in DNA: TGTGCCAGCAGTGACCACGTACGGGGAACCAGGGGACGCGATGAGCAGTTCTTC. The V gene is TRBV12-3 or TRBV12-4, the J gene TRBJ2-1; possibly TRBD1 for D (6 bases). This CDR3 is built from 18 residues. V shed 5 bases and J shed 8 bases, with 28 bases lying between them.

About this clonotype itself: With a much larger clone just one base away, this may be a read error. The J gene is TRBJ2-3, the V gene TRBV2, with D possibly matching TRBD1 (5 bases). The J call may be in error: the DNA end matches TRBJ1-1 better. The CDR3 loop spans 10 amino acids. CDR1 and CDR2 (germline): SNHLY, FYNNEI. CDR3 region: CAEGRPVAFF. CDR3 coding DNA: TGTGCCGAGGGGCGCCCTGTAGCTTTCTTT.

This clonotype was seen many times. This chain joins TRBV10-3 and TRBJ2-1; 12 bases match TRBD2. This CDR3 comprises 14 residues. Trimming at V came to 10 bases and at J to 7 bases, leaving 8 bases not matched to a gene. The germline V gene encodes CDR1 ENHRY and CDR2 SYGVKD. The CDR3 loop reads CATLLAGGLNEQFF. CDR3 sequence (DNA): TGTGCCACTTTACTAGCGGGGGGTTTGAATGAGCAGTTCTTC.

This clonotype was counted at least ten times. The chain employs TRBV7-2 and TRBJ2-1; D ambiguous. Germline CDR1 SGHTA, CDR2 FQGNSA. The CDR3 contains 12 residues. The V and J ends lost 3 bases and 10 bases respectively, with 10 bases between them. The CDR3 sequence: CASSLGKNEQFF. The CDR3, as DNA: TGTGCCAGCAGCTTGGGAAAAAACGAGCAGTTCTTC.